This T cell receptor beta chain was profiled in a study of brain T cells in children with intractable seizures listed by TCRdb under 2021. Study-wide context: As a first screen for immune gene transcripts, resected brain tissue from 53 pediatric epilepsy surgery cases was run on a NanoString immunology panel. Among the approximately twelve selected surgery cases, eight also had pre-surgery blood sequenced, leaving four with brain tissue only. Overall study outcomes, separate from this receptor: Because sequencing depth was different between pre-surgery and post-surgery blood, clones absent from the pre-surgery sample may reflect undersampling. Viral specificity was inferred solely from CDR3 sequence similarity, and the HCMV serostatus of the patients was not known.

With regard to this clone: What antigen it recognizes has not been identified. Base qualities are not provided; no much larger clone lies one nucleotide away.

The immunoSEQ assay was applied to genomic DNA to generate the TCR beta chain sequences. For the original study's pipeline: CDR3 sequences that did not begin with the conserved framework cysteine at position 104 were removed manually. To get clonality, the normalized Shannon's Diversity Index was subtracted from one, giving values from 0 (maximal diversity) to 1 (oligoclonal). Differences in the frequency of the same CDR3 between samples, such as brain versus blood, were assessed with chi-squared comparison-of-proportions tests. Public clonotypes were identified through searches of immuneACCESS, and similarity to known antiviral clonotypes was evaluated with the VDJdb browser. This immuneACCESS table, as held by TCRdb, lists in-frame sequences with V and J called but not all clones. Of the missing ones, under half trace to an unresolved V gene in checked studies; the others have no known cause. The V and J calls and clone size are taken from that table; D and trimming were inferred from the DNA. Recorded for this sample are about 320,000 clones; over 85% of them occurred a single time. The ten largest clones take up about 6% of the sample.

From the germline V gene, CDR1 is SGHDN and CDR2 is FVKESK. Trimming costs V 0 bases and J 5 bases, and their ends lie 13 bases apart. The CDR3 spans 15 residues, from the cysteine through the phenylalanine. The retained sequence is limited to the CDR3, 45 bases, with the frame set at the first base. Per the publication, the time point label means: blood from clinic visit 5 months post-surgery; TSC patient then seizure free. The surgery cases showing the highest brain T cell transcript signatures were chosen for TCR beta chain sequencing of brain tissue and, when available, of blood. Before surgery, the patients had been given at least one anti-epileptic drug. TCR-sequenced patients were children with drug-resistant epilepsy due to tuberous sclerosis complex, focal cortical dysplasia, Rasmussen encephalitis or hemimegalencephaly. Bulk genomic DNA was isolated from unsorted brain tissue and whole blood using the Monarch genomic DNA purification kit.

The clonotype comes from a boy in the first two years of life with tuberous sclerosis and intractable seizures. Rearrangement joined TRBV14 to TRBJ1-2; the D gene is unclear. Here the sequenced sample was peripheral blood, taken 5 to 6 months after surgery. The CDR3 corresponds to CASSQDLTGSYGYTF. In nucleotide form, the sequence is TGTGCCAGCAGCCAAGATCTAACGGGATCATATGGCTACACCTTC.